Listed below are T cell receptor beta chains from one sample, sequenced in a study of regulatory T cells in long-lasting Graves disease. TCRdb re-called the multiplex PCR reads through MiXCR, storing one row per CDR3 protein. The data hold 500,000 or so distinct CDR3 sequences, with 15% to 20% observed a single time. The same data also went into a second study, on T cells in Graves' hyperthyroidism and ophthalmopathy.

Source: peripheral blood mononuclear cells (PBMCs), taken at new diagnosis, from a patient treated with antithyroid drugs. All receptors derive from a middle-aged man with Graves disease. Each CDR3 is given with its conserved first and last residue. Fields, in order: J gene, V gene, clone size, D gene, CDR3 DNA, CDR3 protein. D genes are given only for firm matches. Expanded clones are given a class, and other clones once, few, many or no size at all.

J: TRBJ2-7
V: TRBV28
size: many
D: NA
DNA: TGTGCCAGCAGTTCCTCGGGACTTAATTACGAGCAGTACTTC
CDR3: CASSSSGLNYEQYF

J: TRBJ1-2
V: TRBV28
size: NA
D: NA
DNA: TGTGCCAGCAGTTCGACGGTAAATGGCTACACCTTC
CDR3: CASSSTVNGYTF

J: TRBJ1-3
V: TRBV15
size: few
D: NA
DNA: TGTGCCACCAGCATCGGGGGAAACGGAAACACCATATATTTT
CDR3: CATSIGGNGNTIYF

J: TRBJ1-4
V: TRBV3-1
size: many
D: NA
DNA: TGTGCCAGCAGCCAAGGGGCGTCAACTAATGAAAAACTGTTTTTT
CDR3: CASSQGASTNEKLFF

J: TRBJ2-1
V: TRBV20-1
size: many
D: TRBD1
DNA: TGCAGTGCTAGACCAGCCGGACAGGGGAAGCAGTTCTTC
CDR3: CSARPAGQGKQFF

J: TRBJ2-7
V: TRBV11-2
size: few
D: NA
DNA: TGTGCCAGCAGCTTATTCGGGTCGAATAGGTACAACTACGAGCAGTACTTC
CDR3: CASSLFGSNRYNYEQYF

J: TRBJ2-5
V: TRBV11-3
size: many
D: TRBD1
DNA: TGTGCCAGCAGCCGGACAGGGGTGGAGACCCAGTACTTC
CDR3: CASSRTGVETQYF

J: TRBJ2-2
V: TRBV24-1
size: few
D: TRBD1
DNA: TGTGCCACCAGTGATCCGACAGGGGCGAACACCGGGGAGCTGTTTTTT
CDR3: CATSDPTGANTGELFF

J: TRBJ2-7
V: TRBV5-1
size: many
D: TRBD2
DNA: TGCGCCAGCGGACGGGAGGGCCTCGAGCAGTACTTC
CDR3: CASGREGLEQYF

J: TRBJ1-6
V: TRBV11-2
size: many
D: TRBD1
DNA: TGTGCCAGCACCATCGAGACAGGGAGAAATTCACCCCTCCACTTT
CDR3: CASTIETGRNSPLHF

J: TRBJ1-5
V: TRBV7-2
size: NA
D: NA
DNA: TGTGCCAGCAGCTTATTGGCGAGCAATCAGCCCCAGCATTTT
CDR3: CASSLLASNQPQHF

J: TRBJ1-2
V: TRBV25-1
size: NA
D: NA
DNA: TGTGCCAGCTCCTACGGGGATAACTATGGCTACACCTTC
CDR3: CASSYGDNYGYTF

J: TRBJ1-5
V: TRBV20-1
size: NA
D: NA
DNA: TGCAGTGCCAGAACCTACCCAGGCGGAGGCAATCAGCCCCAGCATTTT
CDR3: CSARTYPGGGNQPQHF

J: TRBJ2-7
V: TRBV11-2
size: many
D: NA
DNA: TGTGCCAGCAGCTTAGATTTGACTCCGGCGCAGTACTTC
CDR3: CASSLDLTPAQYF

J: TRBJ1-1
V: TRBV5-6
size: few
D: NA
DNA: TGTGCCAGCAGCTTGGACCTGGACAGTGACACTGAAGCTTTCTTT
CDR3: CASSLDLDSDTEAFF

J: TRBJ2-1
V: TRBV19
size: few
D: TRBD1
DNA: TGTGCCATCGGAAGGACAGGGGCTGGATCGGGCCACAATGAGCAGTTCTTC
CDR3: CAIGRTGAGSGHNEQFF

J: TRBJ1-2
V: TRBV3-1
size: many
D: NA
DNA: TGTGCCAGCAGCCAAGACCGACAGCTACCTATGGGCTACACCTTC
CDR3: CASSQDRQLPMGYTF

J: TRBJ1-2
V: TRBV7-2
size: NA
D: NA
DNA: TGTGCCAGCAGCTTAGCCCCCATTATCGGCTATGGCTACACCTTC
CDR3: CASSLAPIIGYGYTF

J: TRBJ2-6
V: TRBV6-5
size: many
D: TRBD1
DNA: TGTGCCAGCAGTTACTCCGGACCCGGACAGGCTGGGGCCAACGTCCTGACTTTC
CDR3: CASSYSGPGQAGANVLTF

J: TRBJ2-3
V: TRBV20-1
size: many
D: TRBD2
DNA: TGCAGTGCTACAGGACTAGCGTCCCCTAGCACAGATACGCAGTATTTT
CDR3: CSATGLASPSTDTQYF

J: TRBJ2-1
V: TRBV11-1
size: NA
D: NA
DNA: TGTGCCAGCAGCTTCTTATTTGAGCTTCCCAATGAGCAGTTCTTC
CDR3: CASSFLFELPNEQFF

J: TRBJ1-1
V: TRBV10-3
size: few
D: NA
DNA: TGTGCCATCAGTGGTCCAGGGGAGATGAACACTGAAGCTTTCTTT
CDR3: CAISGPGEMNTEAFF

J: TRBJ2-1
V: TRBV14
size: NA
D: TRBD2
DNA: TGTGCCAGCAGCCTCCGGACTAGCGGGGGCGGATCGGGTGAGCAGTTCTTC
CDR3: CASSLRTSGGGSGEQFF

J: TRBJ1-2
V: TRBV28
size: many
D: NA
DNA: TGTGCCAGCAATGCGCAGCACTATGGCTACACCTTC
CDR3: CASNAQHYGYTF

J: TRBJ1-5
V: TRBV19
size: NA
D: NA
DNA: TGTGCCAGTAGTATAAGGGGGTCCGGCAATCAGCCCCAGCATTTT
CDR3: CASSIRGSGNQPQHF

J: TRBJ1-5
V: TRBV6-5
size: NA
D: NA
DNA: TGTGCCAGCAGTTACAGTGGAGGTGGCAATCAGCCCCAGCATTTT
CDR3: CASSYSGGGNQPQHF

J: TRBJ2-7
V: TRBV7-6
size: many
D: NA
DNA: TGTGCCAGCAGCAAGAATAATTACGAGCAGTACTTC
CDR3: CASSKNNYEQYF

J: TRBJ2-7
V: TRBV30
size: many
D: NA
DNA: TGTGCCTGGAGAGGGGGGGCGCCGCGCGAGCAGTACTTC
CDR3: CAWRGGAPREQYF

J: TRBJ1-1
V: TRBV12-3/TRBV12-4
size: many
D: NA
DNA: TGTGCCAGCAGTTCGCTTCGGGAGGGCACTGAAGCTTTCTTT
CDR3: CASSSLREGTEAFF